The 10 T cell receptor beta chains below all came from one sample that was sequenced in a study of control samples from healthy donors and cancer patients. Method: immunoSEQ multiplex PCR; TCRdb's copy keeps in-frame clones and lacks some. The sample consists of about 70,000 clones, around 82% of them appearing once. The sequencing input was blood. The receptors here all came from a middle-aged man in good health.

The chain uses TRBV6-5 and TRBJ2-5; D perhaps matches TRBD1 (6 bases). The CDR3 covers 14 residues. Germline CDR1 and CDR2: MNHEY and SVGAGI. The V end lost 5 bases, the J end lost 2 bases, and 12 bases lay between the germline ends. The CDR3, as DNA: TGTGCCAGCAGTATTCAGGGGACGCAAGAGACCCAGTACTTC. It codes for CASSIQGTQETQYF.

This clone was found once. The rearrangement uses TRBV12-3 or TRBV12-4 and TRBJ1-1; a weak D match, TRBD1 (5 bases). With 5 bases removed from V and 6 bases from J, the gap between germline ends came to 13 bases. This CDR3 spans 13 amino acids. CDR3 amino acids: CASSAFLGAEAFF. The CDR3, as DNA: TGTGCCAGCAGTGCATTCCTGGGGGCTGAAGCTTTCTTT.

The CDR3 sequence: CASLGRENNEQFF. The CDR3 nucleotides read TGTGCCTCCTTGGGGAGGGAAAACAATGAGCAGTTCTTC. The rearrangement uses TRBV15 and TRBJ2-1, with TRBD2 identical over 7 bases. Germline V gene lookup returns CDR1 LNHNV and CDR2 YYDKDF (reference sequence). This CDR3 has 13 amino acids. Germline trimming cut 11 bases from V and 5 bases from J; bases unmatched to any gene: 9. Combining the CDR3 with reference TRBV15 and TRBJ2-1 gives the whole variable domain DAMVIQNPRYQVTQFGKPVTLSCSQTLNHNVMYWYQQKSSQAPKLLFHYYDKDFNNEADTPDNFQSRRPNTSFCFLDIRSPGLGDTAMYLCASLGRENNEQFFGPGTRLTVL.

Of note for this clone: A read error may produce the germline difference seen at one junction end. The identical CDR3 is also encoded by other nucleotide sequences in the sample. The chain joins TRBV27 to TRBJ2-5; D not certain. Germline CDR1 reads MNHEY; CDR2 reads SMNVEV (reference sequence). This CDR3 region has 14 residues. CDR3 residues: CASSLFFGQETQYF. In DNA form, the CDR3 reads TGCGCCAGCAGTTTATTTTTCGGGCAAGAGACCCAGTACTTC.

V gene TRBV7-9 combines with J gene TRBJ2-1; D might be TRBD1 or TRBD2, each matching 6 bases. V dropped 8 bases and J dropped 5 bases, with 19 bases sitting between them. Germline V gene sequence: CDR1 SEHNR, CDR2 FQNEAQ (reference sequence). This CDR3 contains 15 residues. The CDR3 loop is CASVLLGGHNNEQFF. For the CDR3, the DNA is TGTGCCAGCGTACTCCTAGGGGGGCACAACAATGAGCAGTTCTTC. The variable domain in full, with the rest retrieved from reference TRBV7-9 and TRBJ2-1, is DTGVSQNPRHKITKRGQNVTFRCDPISEHNRLYWYRQTLGQGPEFLTYFQNEAQLEKSRLLSDRFSAERPKGSFSTLEIQRTEQGDSAMYLCASVLLGGHNNEQFFGPGTRLTVL.

The rearrangement uses TRBV18 and TRBJ1-3; a weak D match, TRBD1 (5 bases). Germline-derived CDR1 and CDR2 are KGHSH and LQKENI. CDR3 length: 18 amino acids. Deletions cut 3 bases from V and 0 bases from J, with 18 bases between. The CDR3 protein is CASSPEIQDSVSGNTIYF. CDR3 sequence (DNA): TGTGCCAGCTCACCGGAAATCCAAGACAGTGTCTCTGGAAACACCATATATTTT.

The rearrangement uses TRBV30 and TRBJ1-5; D is undetermined. Germline CDR1 reads GTSNPN; CDR2 reads SVGIG (reference sequence). V was trimmed by 3 bases and J by 1 base, leaving 7 bases between them. This CDR3 region has 13 residues. The CDR3 loop reads CAWREGSNQPQHF. The CDR3 DNA sequence: TGTGCCTGGAGAGAAGGAAGCAATCAGCCCCAGCATTTT.

The CDR3 nucleotides read TGTGCCAGCAGTCCCCTCCACGAGCAGTACTTC. This codes for CASSPLHEQYF. The V and J genes are TRBV27 and TRBJ2-7; D gene unclear. V dropped 5 bases and J dropped 5 bases, with 7 bases sitting between them. Germline values: CDR1 MNHEY, CDR2 SMNVEV (reference sequence). The CDR3 has 11 residues.

This sequence joins TRBV30 and TRBJ2-5; D is perhaps TRBD1 (5 bases). The germline gives CDR1 GTSNPN, CDR2 SVGIG (reference sequence). Trimming left V 2 bases short and J 3 bases short, with 7 bases between. The CDR3 sequence is 12 residues long. The CDR3 region is CAWSQGKETQYF. The CDR3 DNA follows: TGTGCCTGGAGTCAGGGAAAAGAGACCCAGTACTTC.

The chain employs TRBV9 and TRBJ2-3; TRBD2 matches at 11 bases. With 5 bases clipped from V and 6 bases from J, the junction kept 5 bases outside the gene matches. Germline CDR1 is SGDLS and CDR2 is YYNGEE. The CDR3 length is 14 residues. CDR3 nucleotides: TGTGCCAGCAGTCTAGCGGGAGGAGGGGATACGCAGTATTTT. It encodes CASSLAGGGDTQYF.